This TCR beta chain was profiled in a study of shared clonotypes between healthy human individuals. Study outcomes and limitations: Roughly 4.6% of naive CD4 clonotypes were common to a handful of donors. The genetic and exposure-history diversity represented was limited by few donors.

Clones were read by immunoSEQ multiplex PCR, and TCRdb kept only the in-frame ones, dropping some. Altogether some 100,000 clones are present, around 68% being singletons, with the ten largest covering roughly 24%. The ends were cut back, 4 bases at V and 3 bases at J, with 14 bases in the middle. The CDR3 is made up of 15 amino acids. Looked up from germline, CDR1 is SNHLY and CDR2 is FYNNEI. A word on this clone: As yet, its antigen is unknown.

The J gene is TRBJ2-3, the V gene TRBV2; perhaps TRBD2 as D (6 bases). This receptor was obtained from a woman in her 30s in good health. The material sequenced was memory CD8+ T cells sorted from blood. Subset in this sample: CD45RO+ cells pooled with CCR7-negative TemRA cells. The CDR3 region is CASSVRPGGTDTQYF. In nucleotides, the CDR3 is TGTGCCAGCAGTGTTCGCCCCGGAGGGACAGATACGCAGTATTTT.